A single sample is the source of the 30 T cell receptor beta chains below, sequenced in a study of control samples from healthy donors and cancer patients. Using immunoSEQ multiplex PCR, the repertoire was profiled, and TCRdb retains in-frame clones only, with some absent. The table lists just over 150,000 clones, about 94% of them singletons. Sequencing was performed on blood. These TCRs come from a woman in her 40s in good health.

The chain uses TRBV27 and TRBJ1-2; D gene uncertain. The germline V gene encodes CDR1 MNHEY and CDR2 SMNVEV (reference sequence). This CDR3 region has 13 residues. V lost 6 bases, J lost 0 bases, and 8 bases lay in between. CDR3 bases: TGTGCCAGCAGCTTCAGAGCTAACTATGGCTACACCTTC. It encodes CASSFRANYGYTF.

The chain links TRBV4-1 to TRBJ1-2, with unresolved D. CDR1 and CDR2 from the germline V gene are MGHRA and YSYEKL. The ends were cut back, 0 bases at V and 5 bases at J, with 10 bases in the middle. The CDR3 runs 14 residues. CDR3 loop: CASSQERPGYGYTF. The CDR3, as DNA: TGCGCCAGCAGCCAAGAAAGACCGGGGTATGGCTACACCTTC.

CDR3 sequence: CASGQVVAREQYF. CDR3 nucleotide sequence: TGCGCCAGCGGTCAAGTAGTAGCCCGCGAGCAGTACTTC. The V and J genes are TRBV4-1 and TRBJ2-7; D is unresolved. Germline assignment: CDR1 MGHRA and CDR2 YSYEKL. Trimming took 8 bases from V and 6 from J, leaving 17 bases between them. The CDR3 totals 13 residues.

The chain has TRBV12-3 or TRBV12-4 and TRBJ1-1; no firm D call. V was cut by 3 bases and J by 5 bases, with 10 bases left in between. This CDR3 spans 13 amino acids. CDR3 loop: CASSFLLATEAFF. CDR3 DNA sequence: TGTGCCAGCAGTTTTCTGTTGGCGACTGAAGCTTTCTTT.

The V and J genes are TRBV6-2 or TRBV6-3 and TRBJ2-1, with 8 bases lining up with TRBD2. Germline CDR1 MNHEY, CDR2 SVGEGT. The ends lost 0 bases at V and 15 bases at J; junction bases unmatched: 13. CDR3 length: 15 residues. CDR3 amino acids: CASSYSRALAGHRFF. In DNA, the CDR3 is TGTGCCAGCAGTTACTCCCGCGCCCTAGCGGGTCACCGGTTCTTC.

This chain uses TRBV24-1 with TRBJ2-3; D is perhaps TRBD1 (6 bases). This CDR3 comprises 14 residues. Trimming left V 5 bases short and J 1 base short, with 9 bases between. Germline V CDR1 and CDR2: KGHDR, SFDVKD. The CDR3 nucleotides are TGTGCCACCAGTGGGGACACCGGCACAGATACGCAGTATTTT. Its translation: CATSGDTGTDTQYF.

The V call is TRBV9, the J call TRBJ2-5, with 10 bases matching TRBD2. The CDR3 spans 15 residues. Germline lookup yields CDR1 SGDLS and CDR2 YYNGEE. Losses at the gene ends were 4 bases for V and 3 bases for J; bases not matched to a gene: 6. The CDR3 DNA follows: TGTGCCAGCAGCTCAAGAGCGGGGGGGAAAGAGACCCAGTACTTC. It codes for CASSSRAGGKETQYF.

The rearrangement links TRBV18 to TRBJ2-7; tentative D call: TRBD1 (5 bases). CDR1 and CDR2 (germline): KGHSH, LQKENI. The CDR3 has 12 amino acids. The V end lost 2 bases, the J end lost 12 bases, and 14 bases lay between the germline ends. CDR3 nucleotides: TGTGCCAGCTCACCAGGGCAGGGAAGACCGTACTTC. It encodes CASSPGQGRPYF. Looking up the rest from reference TRBV18 and TRBJ2-7 gives the full variable domain: NAGVMQNPRHLVRRRGQEARLRCSPMKGHSHVYWYRQLPEEGLKFMVYLQKENIIDESGMPKERFSAEFPKEGPSILRIQQVVRGDSAAYFCASSPGQGRPYFGPGTRLTVT.

In DNA, the CDR3 is TGTGCCAGCAGCTCCCGGACCTATTACACTGAAGCTTTCTTT. Translating gives CASSSRTYYTEAFF. The genes are TRBV13 and TRBJ1-1, with unresolved D. The germline V gene has CDR1 PRHDT and CDR2 FYEKMQ (reference sequence). V was trimmed by 4 bases and J by 3 bases, leaving 12 bases between them. The CDR3 loop spans 14 amino acids.

This rearrangement joins TRBV18 to TRBJ1-6, with TRBD1 matching over 12 bases. CDR1 KGHSH and CDR2 LQKENI come from the germline V gene. V lost 5 bases and J lost 6; bases outside the gene matches: 11. The CDR3 is 18 amino acids. The CDR3 coding sequence is TGTGCCAGCTCATCACGGGACAGGGGGCCGTTAACTAATTCACCCCTCCACTTT. It yields the protein CASSSRDRGPLTNSPLHF.

The chain uses TRBV5-5 and TRBJ2-5; D remains ambiguous. The CDR3 has 13 residues. The germline V gene has CDR1 SGHKS and CDR2 YYEKEE (reference sequence). V was pared by 9 bases and J by 5 bases, with 17 bases between. CDR3 bases: TGTGCCACTACTACGTGGTTAGGGGAGACCCAGTACTTC. Amino acid sequence: CATTTWLGETQYF.

This sequence joins TRBV18 and TRBJ1-1; D remains ambiguous. There are 12 residues in the CDR3. Germline V gene sequence: CDR1 KGHSH, CDR2 LQKENI. V dropped 2 bases and J dropped 4 bases, with 5 bases sitting between them. In DNA, the CDR3 is TGTGCCAGCTCACCAAAAAGCACTGAAGCTTTCTTT. As protein: CASSPKSTEAFF.

CDR3: CASSTRDLHQAFF. CDR3 bases: TGTGCCAGCAGTACAAGGGACCTACACCAAGCTTTCTTT. The chain uses TRBV6-5 and TRBJ1-1, with a possible D match to TRBD1 (5 bases). With 5 bases removed from V and 9 bases from J, the gap between germline ends came to 16 bases. The CDR3 sequence is 13 residues long. Per the germline V gene, CDR1 is MNHEY and CDR2 is SVGAGI.

The chain joins TRBV5-1 to TRBJ1-2, with TRBD1 matching over 9 bases. The CDR3 spans 16 residues. V trimming: 6 bases; J trimming: 2 bases; junction bases outside the gene matches: 11. Germline CDR1 and CDR2: SGHRS and YFSETQ. This CDR3 reads CASTEQGAAGNYGYTF. In DNA, the CDR3 is TGCGCCAGCACCGAACAGGGGGCCGCGGGAAACTATGGCTACACCTTC.

This clone was detected a few times. The chain recombines TRBV19 with TRBJ2-3; no firm D call. Trimming pared 6 bases from V and 1 base from J, leaving 14 bases between. The CDR3 is made up of 15 amino acids. Per the germline V gene, CDR1 is LNHDA and CDR2 is SQIVND (reference sequence). For the CDR3, the DNA is TGTGCCAGTAGGGAAAGTGACCTCGGCACAGATACGCAGTATTTT. Protein product: CASRESDLGTDTQYF.

This rearrangement joins TRBV5-1 to TRBJ1-1; weak D call: TRBD1 (5 bases). V lost 6 bases and J lost 1, with 13 bases in between. The CDR3 sequence is 14 residues long. Germline V CDR1 and CDR2: SGHRS, YFSETQ. The CDR3 loop is CASKGTRQNTEAFF. DNA of the CDR3: TGCGCCAGCAAGGGGACCAGACAGAACACTGAAGCTTTCTTT.

The CDR3 protein is CASRNIGSGAGPYNEQFF. The CDR3 nucleotides read TGTGCCAGTAGGAATATTGGTTCGGGAGCGGGGCCCTACAATGAGCAGTTCTTC. This rearrangement joins TRBV19 to TRBJ2-1; TRBD2 matches 7 bases. The CDR3 is 18 residues long. The germline CDR1 and CDR2 sequences are LNHDA and SQIVND (reference sequence). Unmatched junction bases numbered 16, after V lost 6 bases and J lost 2 bases.

Ten or more counts support this clone. The chain has TRBV6-2 or TRBV6-3 and TRBJ1-2, with D possibly TRBD1 on 5 matching bases. The germline gives CDR1 MNHEY, CDR2 SVGEGT. The CDR3 spans 15 residues. V gave up 3 bases and J gave up 8 bases, with 19 bases separating them. CDR3 residues: CASSYRTLARRGYTF. CDR3 sequence (DNA): TGTGCCAGCAGTTATCGGACATTGGCTCGTCGAGGCTACACCTTC.

This clone was seen only once. The chain combines TRBV9 with TRBJ2-7; possible D gene TRBD2, 6 bases. The V end was cut by 4 bases, the J end by 3 bases, with 14 bases between. The CDR3 has 14 residues. Germline V gene data show CDR1 as SGDLS and CDR2 as YYNGEE. The CDR3 nucleotides are TGTGCCAGCAGCCCGCGGGACCGATTCTACGAGCAGTACTTC. This encodes CASSPRDRFYEQYF.

The table lists this clone with a count of one. The chain employs TRBV7-9 and TRBJ2-1, with 9 bases lining up with TRBD1. The CDR3 is 15 residues long. The ends lost 5 bases at V and 8 bases at J; junction bases unmatched: 10. Germline V gene data show CDR1 as SEHNR and CDR2 as FQNEAQ (reference sequence). In nucleotides, the CDR3 is TGTGCCAGCAGCCCAGGGACAGGGATGATGGATGAGCAGTTCTTC. Protein: CASSPGTGMMDEQFF.

The J gene is TRBJ1-1, the V gene TRBV10-3, with 9 positions matching TRBD1. Germline-derived CDR1 and CDR2 are ENHRY and SYGVKD. The CDR3 runs 13 residues. Germline trimming cut 4 bases from V and 11 bases from J; bases unmatched to any gene: 8. CDR3 nucleotides: TGTGCCATCAGTGCGGGGGACAGGGTAGAGGCTTTCTTT. This translates into CAISAGDRVEAFF.

Notes on this clone: Different DNA sequences within this sample yield the same CDR3. CDR3 sequence (DNA): TGTGCCAGCAGCCAAGCACAGGGGAACACTGAAGCTTTCTTT. Translating it yields CASSQAQGNTEAFF. This sequence joins TRBV3-1 (or the pseudogene TRBV3-2) and TRBJ1-1, with D possibly being TRBD1 (6 bases). CDR1 and CDR2 (germline): LGHDT, YNNKEL (reference sequence). This CDR3 spans 14 amino acids. V dropped 1 base and J dropped 1 base, with 7 bases sitting between them.

The chain couples TRBV6-2 or TRBV6-3 to TRBJ2-1, with TRBD2 as a possible D gene (6 bases). Germline loops: CDR1 MNHEY, CDR2 SVGEGT. Trimming shortened V by 6 bases and J by 2 bases, and 17 bases separated the two germline ends. This CDR3 contains 16 residues. Here the CDR3 DNA reads TGTGCCAGCAGCGCCCCCTTAGCGGTGGCCTACAATGAGCAGTTCTTC. Translated: CASSAPLAVAYNEQFF.

Note on this clone: Other DNA sequences of this sample code for an identical CDR3. V usage is TRBV27 and J usage is TRBJ1-5; D possibly corresponds to TRBD1 (5 bases). This CDR3 region has 17 residues. V gave up 3 bases and J gave up 1 base, with 16 bases separating them. Germline V CDR1 and CDR2: MNHEY, SMNVEV (reference sequence). DNA of the CDR3: TGTGCCAGCAGTTTCCGGGGGGGTGGGGTAAGCAATCAGCCCCAGCATTTT. It yields the protein CASSFRGGGVSNQPQHF.

The genes are TRBV5-1 and TRBJ2-5, with 11 nucleotides matching TRBD2. The trim removed 4 bases at V and 1 base at J, leaving 9 bases unmatched. Germline V gene sequence: CDR1 SGHRS, CDR2 YFSETQ. The length of the CDR3 is 17 residues. The CDR3 coding sequence is TGCGCCAGCAGCGATCCATTAGCGGGAGGGTTCCAAGAGACCCAGTACTTC. It codes for CASSDPLAGGFQETQYF.

V and J are TRBV7-8 and TRBJ1-1; TRBD1 matches 12 bases. Trimming cost V 5 bases and J 10 bases; bases outside gene matches: 5. Germline V CDR1 and CDR2: SGHVS, FQNEAQ. The CDR3 totals 13 residues. The CDR3 DNA reads TGTGCCAGCAGCACGGGACAGGGGGCAAGAGCTTTCTTT. This translates into CASSTGQGARAFF.

The chain joins TRBV7-9 to TRBJ1-1; D is perhaps TRBD1 (6 bases). The CDR3 is made up of 15 amino acids. Germline CDR1 SEHNR, CDR2 FQNEAQ (reference sequence). V was pared by 2 bases and J by 1 base, with 11 bases between. The CDR3 sequence is CASSLNRATNTEAFF. The CDR3 DNA is TGTGCCAGCAGCTTAAACAGGGCTACGAACACTGAAGCTTTCTTT.

J is TRBJ1-2 and V is TRBV9; D is unclear. Germline CDR1 and CDR2: SGDLS and YYNGEE. Trimming took off 3 bases at V and 1 base at J, with 10 bases between the two ends. The CDR3 contains 14 residues. The CDR3 reads CASSGSIGNYGYTF. Written as DNA, the CDR3 is TGTGCCAGCAGCGGTTCAATAGGTAACTATGGCTACACCTTC.

As DNA, the CDR3 is TGTGCCAGCAAGGGACTCTTGAGCACAGATACGCAGTATTTT. This translates into CASKGLLSTDTQYF. The V and J genes are TRBV2 and TRBJ2-3, with a weak D call TRBD2 (6 bases). Per the germline V gene, CDR1 is SNHLY and CDR2 is FYNNEI. CDR3 length: 14 residues. Deletions cut 7 bases from V and 0 bases from J, with 11 bases between. Supplemented by reference TRBV2 and TRBJ2-3, the full variable domain reads EPEVTQTPSHQVTQMGQEVILRCVPISNHLYFYWYRQILGQKVEFLVSFYNNEISEKSEIFDDQFSVERPDGSNFTLKIRSTKLEDSAMYFCASKGLLSTDTQYFGPGTRLTVL.

In this sample, this clone turned up many times. The rearrangement links TRBV2 to TRBJ1-5; 9 nucleotides line up with TRBD1. Germline V gene lookup returns CDR1 SNHLY and CDR2 FYNNEI. The J segment lost 6 bases and the V segment lost 8 bases, leaving 23 bases of the junction unmatched. CDR3 size: 19 residues. The CDR3 nucleotides read TGTGCCAGCGAACCCGAGACCCCGACGTTTTACAGGGGGCGTCAGCCCCAGCATTTT. Protein product: CASEPETPTFYRGRQPQHF.